The present T cell receptor (beta chain) was sequenced within a study of cytomegalovirus exposure and HLA in healthy donors. The PCR employed 60 Vbeta primers together with 13 Jbeta primers. Sequencing was performed with immunoSEQ multiplex PCR; in TCRdb, only in-frame clones are kept and a portion is missing. Among 100,000 or so clones listed, roughly three quarters were seen once. General study results and limits: Analysis was carried out at a later point, and it linked a missense DCLRE1C variant to TCR beta V- and J-gene trimming. Usually a TCR sequence was rare, but some public TCRs were found in many donors.

This clone has a single count. Its matching antigen is unknown. This CDR3 comprises 14 residues. Germline V lookup: CDR1 KGHSH, CDR2 LQKENI. The ends were cut back, 3 bases at V and 8 bases at J, with 16 bases in the middle. The donors, nominally healthy at sampling, likely had unrecorded immune exposures. Sequencing used PBMCs. J is TRBJ1-1 and V is TRBV18; D not resolved. The TCR originated in a female donor in good health and CMV-seropositive. The CDR3 protein is CASSPPAGLVEAFF. Here the CDR3 DNA reads TGTGCCAGCTCACCCCCCGCGGGGTTAGTCGAAGCTTTCTTT. Looking up the rest from reference TRBV18 and TRBJ1-1 gives the full variable domain: NAGVMQNPRHLVRRRGQEARLRCSPMKGHSHVYWYRQLPEEGLKFMVYLQKENIIDESGMPKERFSAEFPKEGPSILRIQQVVRGDSAAYFCASSPPAGLVEAFFGQGTRLTVV.